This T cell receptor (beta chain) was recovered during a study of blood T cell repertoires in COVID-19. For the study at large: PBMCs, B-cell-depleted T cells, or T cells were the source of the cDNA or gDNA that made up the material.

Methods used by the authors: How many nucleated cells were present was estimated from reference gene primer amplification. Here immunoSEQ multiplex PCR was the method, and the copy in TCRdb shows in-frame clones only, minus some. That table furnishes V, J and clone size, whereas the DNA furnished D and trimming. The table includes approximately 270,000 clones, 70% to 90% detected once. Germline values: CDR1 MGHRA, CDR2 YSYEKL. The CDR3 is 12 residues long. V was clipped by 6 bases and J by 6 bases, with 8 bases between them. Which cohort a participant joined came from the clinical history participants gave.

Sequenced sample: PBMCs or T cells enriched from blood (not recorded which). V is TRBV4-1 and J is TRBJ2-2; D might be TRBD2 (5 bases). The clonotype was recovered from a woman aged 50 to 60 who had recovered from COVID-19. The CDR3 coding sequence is TGCGCCAGCAGACCCGGGGCCGGGGAGCTGTTTTTT. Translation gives CASRPGAGELFF.